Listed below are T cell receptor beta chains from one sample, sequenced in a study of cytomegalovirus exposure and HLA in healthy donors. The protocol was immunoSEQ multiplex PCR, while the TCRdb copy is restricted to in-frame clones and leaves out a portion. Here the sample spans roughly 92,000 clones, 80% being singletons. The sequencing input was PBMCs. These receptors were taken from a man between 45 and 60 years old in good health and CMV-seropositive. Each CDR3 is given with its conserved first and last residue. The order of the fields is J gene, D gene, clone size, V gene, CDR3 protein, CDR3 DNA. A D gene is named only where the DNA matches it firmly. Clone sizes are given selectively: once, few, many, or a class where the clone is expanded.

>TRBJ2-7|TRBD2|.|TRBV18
CASSPGAGGQNEQYF
TGTGCCAGCTCACCAGGGGCGGGAGGGCAAAACGAGCAGTACTTC
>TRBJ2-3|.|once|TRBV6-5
CASSSTGDTQYF
TGTGCCAGCAGTTCCACTGGAGATACGCAGTATTTT
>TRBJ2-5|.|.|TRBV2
CASSPGLETQYF
TGTGCCAGCAGTCCAGGGTTGGAGACCCAGTACTTC
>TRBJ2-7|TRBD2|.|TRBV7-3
CASSFLAGGPYEQYF
TGTGCCAGCAGCTTCCTAGCGGGAGGGCCCTACGAGCAGTACTTC
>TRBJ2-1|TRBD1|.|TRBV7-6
CASSPGQGLHNEQFF
TGTGCCAGCAGCCCCGGACAGGGGCTCCACAATGAGCAGTTCTTC
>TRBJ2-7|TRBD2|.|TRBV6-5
CASPSLAESYEQYF
TGTGCCAGCCCGAGTCTAGCGGAGTCCTACGAGCAGTACTTC
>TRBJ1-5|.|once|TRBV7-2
CASSLLTAGNQPQHF
TGTGCCAGCAGCTTACTCACGGCGGGCAATCAGCCCCAGCATTTT
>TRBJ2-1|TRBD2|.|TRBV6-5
CASSLLAGGDEQFF
TGTGCCAGCAGTTTACTAGCGGGAGGCGATGAGCAGTTCTTC
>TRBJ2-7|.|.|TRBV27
CASSSSSYEQYF
TGTGCCAGCAGTTCGAGCTCCTACGAGCAGTACTTC
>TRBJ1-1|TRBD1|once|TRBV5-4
CASSLTGGVGTEAFF
TGTGCCAGCAGCTTAACAGGGGGAGTCGGCACTGAAGCTTTCTTT
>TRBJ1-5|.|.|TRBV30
CAWSVTLGNQPQHF
TGTGCCTGGAGTGTTACCCTAGGCAATCAGCCCCAGCATTTT
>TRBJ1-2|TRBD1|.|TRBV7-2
CASSFLGTGAGNYGYTF
TGTGCCAGCAGTTTTTTGGGGACAGGGGCAGGGAACTATGGCTACACCTTC
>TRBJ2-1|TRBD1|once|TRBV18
CASSPGQGPYNEQFF
TGTGCCAGCTCACCTGGACAGGGGCCCTACAATGAGCAGTTCTTC
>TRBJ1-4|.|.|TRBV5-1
CASSLDSEKLFF
TGCGCCAGCAGCTTGGACAGCGAAAAACTGTTTTTT
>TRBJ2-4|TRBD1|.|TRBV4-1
CASSQGQGARGNIQYF
TGCGCCAGCAGCCAAGGACAGGGGGCGCGGGGAAACATTCAGTACTTC
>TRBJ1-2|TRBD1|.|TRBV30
CAWTMDRGVDGYTF
TGTGCCTGGACCATGGACAGGGGGGTAGATGGCTACACCTTC
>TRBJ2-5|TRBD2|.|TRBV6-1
CASSVGGEAETQYF
TGTGCCAGCAGTGTGGGAGGGGAAGCAGAGACCCAGTACTTC
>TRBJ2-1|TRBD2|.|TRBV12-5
CASGPPWGGAAYNEQFF
TGTGCTAGTGGTCCCCCCTGGGGGGGAGCCGCCTACAATGAGCAGTTCTTC
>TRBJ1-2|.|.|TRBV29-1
CSVAGQNYGYTF
TGCAGCGTTGCAGGTCAAAACTATGGCTACACCTTC
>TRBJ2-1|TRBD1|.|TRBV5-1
CASSYGVAGGPNEQFF
TGCGCCAGCAGCTATGGTGTGGCAGGGGGACCCAATGAGCAGTTCTTC
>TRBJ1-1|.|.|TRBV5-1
CASRDTLNTEAFF
TGCGCCAGCAGGGACACTTTGAACACTGAAGCTTTCTTT
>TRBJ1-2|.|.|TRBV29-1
CSVDSGDLYGYTF
TGCAGCGTTGATTCAGGGGATCTCTATGGCTACACCTTC
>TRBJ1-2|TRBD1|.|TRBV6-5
CASSYRGLDSYGYTF
TGTGCCAGCAGCTACAGGGGGCTAGATTCCTATGGCTACACCTTC
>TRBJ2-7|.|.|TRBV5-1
CASSQRAGNYEQYF
TGCGCCAGCAGCCAGAGAGCGGGTAATTACGAGCAGTACTTC
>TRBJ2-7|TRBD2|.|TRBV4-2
CASSQVLAGCPLF
TGTGCCAGCAGCCAAGTATTAGCGGGTTGTCCACTATTC
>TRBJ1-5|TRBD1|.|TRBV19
CASSIGTGGNFGNQPQHF
TGTGCCAGTAGTATCGGGACAGGGGGGAATTTTGGCAATCAGCCCCAGCATTTT
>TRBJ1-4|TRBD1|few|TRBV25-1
CASRQGPDEKLFF
TGTGCCAGCCGACAGGGGCCGGATGAAAAACTGTTTTTT
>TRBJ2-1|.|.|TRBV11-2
CASSRVKQFF
TGTGCCAGCAGCCGAGTCAAGCAGTTCTTC
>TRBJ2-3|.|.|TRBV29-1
CSVEDVGVRTDTQYF
TGCAGCGTTGAAGACGTGGGAGTAAGGACAGATACGCAGTATTTT
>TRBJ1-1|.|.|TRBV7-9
CASTDSGGYTEAFF
TGTGCCAGCACCGATTCGGGGGGGTACACTGAAGCTTTCTTT
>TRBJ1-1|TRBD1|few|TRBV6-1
CAISRDREDTEAFF
TGTGCCATCAGTCGGGACAGGGAAGACACTGAAGCTTTCTTT
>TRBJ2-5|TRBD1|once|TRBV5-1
CASSMTGQETQYF
TGCGCCAGCAGCATGACAGGGCAAGAGACCCAGTACTTC
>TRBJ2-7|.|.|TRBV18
CASSPSRSGQYF
TGTGCCAGCTCCCCGAGTCGTAGCGGACAGTACTTC
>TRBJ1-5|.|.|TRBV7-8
CASSKGVHRVYQPQHF
TGTGCCAGCAGCAAAGGAGTCCACAGGGTGTATCAGCCCCAGCATTTT
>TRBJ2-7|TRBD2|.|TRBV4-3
CASSTRLANEQYF
TGCGCCAGCAGCACCCGACTAGCGAACGAGCAGTACTTC
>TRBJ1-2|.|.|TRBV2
CASVLGSAGGYTF
TGTGCCAGCGTTCTCGGGTCGGCGGGCGGCTACACCTTC
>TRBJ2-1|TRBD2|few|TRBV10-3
CAISDLISGAPEQFF
TGTGCCATCAGTGATTTGATTAGCGGGGCGCCCGAGCAGTTCTTC
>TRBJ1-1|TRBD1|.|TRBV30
CAWGPTGVSTEAFF
TGTGCCTGGGGACCGACAGGGGTAAGCACTGAAGCTTTCTTT
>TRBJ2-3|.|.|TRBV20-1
CSAEILHTQYF
TGCAGTGCCGAGATCTTACATACGCAGTATTTT
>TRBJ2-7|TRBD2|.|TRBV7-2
CASSLDSGSIDEQYF
TGTGCCAGCAGCTTAGATAGCGGGAGTATCGACGAGCAGTACTTC
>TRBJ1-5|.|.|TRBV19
CASSTTGGNQPQHF
TGTGCCAGTAGTACCACAGGCGGCAATCAGCCCCAGCATTTT
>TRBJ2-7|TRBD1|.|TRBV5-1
CASSPDRGLTYEQYF
TGCGCCAGCAGCCCGGACAGGGGATTAACCTACGAGCAGTACTTC
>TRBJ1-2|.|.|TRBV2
CASRRNGYTF
TGTGCCAGCCGGAGAAATGGCTACACCTTC
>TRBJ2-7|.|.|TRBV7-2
CASSQRGGYEQYF
TGTGCCAGCAGCCAGAGGGGGGGTTACGAGCAGTACTTC
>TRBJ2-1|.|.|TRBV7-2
CASSLDRHNEQFF
TGTGCCAGCAGCTTAGACAGGCACAATGAGCAGTTCTTC
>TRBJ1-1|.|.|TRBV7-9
CASSPTGQMNTEAFF
TGTGCCAGCAGCCCGACTGGACAGATGAACACTGAAGCTTTCTTT
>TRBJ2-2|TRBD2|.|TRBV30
CAWRTGGITRELFF
TGTGCCTGGAGGACGGGAGGCATTACCAGGGAGCTGTTTTTT